Here is one T cell receptor beta chain with its context. As yet, its antigen is unknown. This entry is derived from a study of OX40 agonist ivuxolimab in advanced cancers. On the study more broadly: While on treatment, patients had intravenous ivuxolimab at 0.01 to 10 mg/kg every 2 weeks. Subjects had a mean age of roughly 57 years, with a range of about 23 to 85; less than 90% were male. General observations from the study: The CD4+ and CD8+ T cells in the blood had expanded clonally by week 6 at 0.1 to 3.0 mg/kg.

Peripheral blood came from all dose cohorts at three timepoints. After removal of 4 bases from V and 3 bases from J, the junction contained 4 bases not matched to a gene. The CDR3 extends over 15 amino acids. Per the germline V gene, CDR1 is SGHRS and CDR2 is YFSETQ. Repertoires were generated with immunoSEQ multiplex PCR, while TCRdb's copy carries only in-frame clones and drops some. The table has approximately 90,000 clones, about 91% seen once. The V and J genes are TRBV5-1 and TRBJ2-5; 12 bases are a match to TRBD2. This clonotype was sampled from an adult with an advanced solid tumor such as melanoma, head and neck, liver or kidney cancer. Sequences were derived from CD4+ or CD8+ T cells sorted from blood, sampled in a trial of the OX40 agonist ivuxolimab. The DNA of the CDR3 is TGCGCCAGCAGCCTACTAGCGGGAGGAAAAGAGACCCAGTACTTC. Protein sequence: CASSLLAGGKETQYF.